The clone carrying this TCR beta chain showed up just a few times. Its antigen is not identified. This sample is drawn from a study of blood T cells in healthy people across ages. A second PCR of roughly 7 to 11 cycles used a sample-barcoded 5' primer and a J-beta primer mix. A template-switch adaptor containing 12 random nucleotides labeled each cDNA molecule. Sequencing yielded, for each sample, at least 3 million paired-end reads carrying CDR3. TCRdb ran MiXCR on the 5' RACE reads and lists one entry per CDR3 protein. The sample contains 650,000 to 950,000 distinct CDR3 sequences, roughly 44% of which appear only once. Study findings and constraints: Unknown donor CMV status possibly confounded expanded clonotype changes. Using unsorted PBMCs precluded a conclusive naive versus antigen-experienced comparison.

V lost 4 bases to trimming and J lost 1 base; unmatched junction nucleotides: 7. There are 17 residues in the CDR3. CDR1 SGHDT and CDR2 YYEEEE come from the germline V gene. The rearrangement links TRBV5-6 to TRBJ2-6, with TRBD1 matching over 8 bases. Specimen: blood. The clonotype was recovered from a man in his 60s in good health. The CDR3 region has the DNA TGTGCCAGCAGCGTGACAGGGGAACAATCTGGGGCCAACGTCCTGACTTTC. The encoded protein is CASSVTGEQSGANVLTF.